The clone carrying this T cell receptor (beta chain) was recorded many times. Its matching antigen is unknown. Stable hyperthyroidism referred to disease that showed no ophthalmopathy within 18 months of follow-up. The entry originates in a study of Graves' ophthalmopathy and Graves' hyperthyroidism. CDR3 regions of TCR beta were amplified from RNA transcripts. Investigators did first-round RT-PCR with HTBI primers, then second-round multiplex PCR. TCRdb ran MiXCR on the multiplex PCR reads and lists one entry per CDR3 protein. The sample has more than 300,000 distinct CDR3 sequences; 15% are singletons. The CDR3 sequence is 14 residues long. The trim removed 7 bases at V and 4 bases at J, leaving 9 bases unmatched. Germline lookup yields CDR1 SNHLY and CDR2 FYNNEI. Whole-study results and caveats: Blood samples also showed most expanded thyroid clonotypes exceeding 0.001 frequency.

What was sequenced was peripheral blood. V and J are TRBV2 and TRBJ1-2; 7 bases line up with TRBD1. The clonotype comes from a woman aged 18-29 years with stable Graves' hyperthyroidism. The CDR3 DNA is TGTGCCAGCACCGTCCAGGGGGTTTCCTATGGCTACACCTTC. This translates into CASTVQGVSYGYTF.